Below, 11 T cell receptor beta chains from the same sample are listed, as sequenced in a study of identical twins. TCRdb independently ran MiXCR on the 5' RACE reads; one entry per CDR3 protein. The data show about 720,000 distinct CDR3 sequences, over 8.5% seen once. Separately, the same data were catalogued under a study of yellow fever vaccine responses in identical twins.

Sequences were obtained from PBMCs. These receptors were obtained from a woman aged 18-30 years in good health.

This clonotype was found a few times. This rearrangement joins TRBV11-2 to TRBJ2-7; the D gene is possibly TRBD1 (6 bases). V was pared by 6 bases and J by 7 bases, with 22 bases between. Per the germline V gene, CDR1 is SGHAT and CDR2 is FQNNGV. The CDR3 covers 15 residues. The CDR3 loop is CASSKGVRQYSEQYF. The CDR3 DNA is TGTGCCAGCAGTAAGGGGGTAAGACAGTACTCTGAGCAGTACTTC.

The gene calls are TRBV6-1 and TRBJ2-5; 9 bases match TRBD1. The CDR3 is made up of 13 amino acids. Germline values: CDR1 MNHNS, CDR2 SASEGT. The trim removed 6 bases at V and 3 bases at J, leaving 2 bases unmatched. The chain's CDR3 is CASRGTGKETQYF. The DNA of the CDR3 is TGTGCCAGCAGAGGGACAGGGAAAGAGACCCAGTACTTC.

This clonotype occurred a few times. The V and J genes are TRBV14 and TRBJ2-5, with 12 bases matching TRBD2. Unmatched junction bases numbered 8, after V lost 0 bases and J lost 3 bases. CDR1 SGHDN and CDR2 FVKESK come from the germline V gene. CDR3 size: 18 residues. CDR3: CASSQEPRTSGRKETQYF. The DNA of the CDR3 is TGTGCCAGCAGCCAAGAACCCCGAACTAGCGGGAGGAAAGAGACCCAGTACTTC.

The J gene is TRBJ2-7, the V gene TRBV18; D unclear. Germline CDR1 and CDR2: KGHSH and LQKENI. V shed 1 base and J shed 4 bases, with 20 bases lying between them. The CDR3 is 17 residues long. The CDR3 is CASSPRTPALDRYEQYF. The CDR3 region has the DNA TGTGCCAGCTCACCACGTACCCCAGCCCTAGATAGGTACGAGCAGTACTTC.

The rearrangement uses TRBV29-1 and TRBJ2-7; 7 bases fit TRBD2. The CDR3 is made up of 12 amino acids. After removal of 5 bases from V and 5 bases from J, the junction contained 6 bases not matched to a gene. Germline V gene lookup returns CDR1 SQVTM and CDR2 ANQGSEA. The CDR3 reads CSVPGGKNEQYF. The CDR3 coding sequence is TGCAGCGTTCCGGGGGGAAAGAACGAGCAGTACTTC.

This clonotype occurred a few times. CDR3 nucleotides: TGTGCCAGCAGCCCCCCACGACAGGGTTGGAACGAGCAGTACTTC. This translates into CASSPPRQGWNEQYF. This rearrangement joins TRBV13 to TRBJ2-7; TRBD1 matches 7 bases. The CDR3 is 15 residues long. V was pared by 5 bases and J by 5 bases, with 12 bases of the junction left unmatched. Germline-derived CDR1 and CDR2 are PRHDT and FYEKMQ (reference sequence).

This clonotype was detected a few times. The chain combines TRBV3-1 with TRBJ2-5; 9 nucleotides agree with TRBD2. The junction had 2 bases not matched to a gene; V was cut back by 4 bases and J by 5 bases. This CDR3 is 13 amino acids long. CDR1 is LGHDT and CDR2 is YNNKEL in the germline V gene (reference sequence). CDR3 coding DNA: TGTGCCAGCAGCCCTCTAGCGGGGGAGACCCAGTACTTC. Amino acid sequence: CASSPLAGETQYF.

This clonotype has just a few counts. V usage is TRBV18 and J usage is TRBJ2-1, with D perhaps TRBD2 (5 bases). V dropped 3 bases and J dropped 5 bases, with 17 bases sitting between them. CDR1 KGHSH and CDR2 LQKENI come from the germline V gene. The CDR3 runs 16 residues. The CDR3 reads CASSPQLAEADNEQFF. For the CDR3, the DNA is TGTGCCAGCTCACCCCAACTCGCGGAGGCAGACAATGAGCAGTTCTTC.

Comments on this clonotype: A much larger clone differs from this one at a single base, so this may be a read error. The CDR3 sequence is CASSYPGQGYEQYF. CDR3 nucleotides: TGTGCCAGCAGCTATCCGGGACAGGGCTACGAGCAGTACTTC. V is TRBV28 and J is TRBJ2-7, with 9 bases aligning to TRBD1. The CDR3 consists of 14 residues. Looked up from germline, CDR1 is MDHEN and CDR2 is SYDVKM. V gave up 6 bases and J gave up 3 bases; unmatched junction bases: 6.

For this clonotype: A junction end diverges from the germline sequence, so it may reflect a read error. This chain links TRBV7-7 with TRBJ2-1; D might be TRBD2 (6 bases). Germline CDR1 and CDR2: SSHAT and FNYEAQ (reference sequence). The CDR3 length is 14 residues. The CDR3: CASSPGTLNNEQFF. In DNA form, the CDR3 reads TGTGCTAGCAGCCCCGGGACTTTAAACAATGAGCAGTTCTTC.

This clonotype was seen a few times. This rearrangement joins TRBV6-5 to TRBJ1-3; possibly TRBD1 for D (5 bases). Trimming shortened V by 4 bases and J by 4 bases, and 8 bases separated the two germline ends. From germline, CDR1 is MNHEY and CDR2 SVGAGI. The CDR3 spans 13 residues. The CDR3 loop is CASSFEGGNTIYF. DNA of the CDR3: TGTGCCAGCAGTTTTGAGGGGGGAAACACCATATATTTT.